This T cell receptor (beta chain) was recorded in a study of human T cells and chemical hapten exposure. Via MiXCR, TCRdb re-called the RACE reads, giving one row per CDR3 protein. The table lists approximately 52,000 distinct CDR3 sequences, 9.5% to 10% of them singletons. Broader study findings: Among expanded TCRs, significantly more large CDR3 similarity clusters formed than among controls.

This CDR3 is built from 14 residues. Trimming removed 5 bases at V and 3 bases at J, with 12 bases between. In germline, CDR1 is SGHAT, CDR2 FQNNGV. Time point given: pre-sensitization, week 0. Treatment noted: therapeutic diphenylcyclopropenone sensitization with weekly scalp DPC. The starting material, unfractionated whole blood, was used for total RNA extraction. Sample donors consisted of patients with alopecia, aged 18 to 70 years, who were suitable for DPC. Remarks on this clonotype: The antigen is undetermined.

This receptor was obtained from a young woman with alopecia areata. Some clones in this sample may be carry-over from other donors' samples. This rearrangement joins TRBV11-2 to TRBJ2-3; D possibly corresponds to TRBD2 (5 bases). The sample in question was whole blood, obtained in connection with sensitization to the hapten diphenylcyclopropenone (DPC). CDR3 region: CASSGRLSTDTQYF. Written as DNA, the CDR3 is TGTGCCAGCAGCGGCCGACTATCTACAGATACGCAGTATTTT.